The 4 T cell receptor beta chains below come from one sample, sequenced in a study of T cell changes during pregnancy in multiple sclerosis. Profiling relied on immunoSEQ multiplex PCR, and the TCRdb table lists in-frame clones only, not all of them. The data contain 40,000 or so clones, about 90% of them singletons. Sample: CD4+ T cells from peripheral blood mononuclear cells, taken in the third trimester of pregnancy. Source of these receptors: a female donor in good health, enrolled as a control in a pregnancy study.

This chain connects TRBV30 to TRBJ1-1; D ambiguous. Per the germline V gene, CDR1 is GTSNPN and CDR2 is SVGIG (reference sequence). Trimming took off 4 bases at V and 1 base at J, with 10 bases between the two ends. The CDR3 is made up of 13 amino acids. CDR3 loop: CAWISETNTEAFF. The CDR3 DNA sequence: TGTGCCTGGATCTCGGAGACGAACACTGAAGCTTTCTTT.

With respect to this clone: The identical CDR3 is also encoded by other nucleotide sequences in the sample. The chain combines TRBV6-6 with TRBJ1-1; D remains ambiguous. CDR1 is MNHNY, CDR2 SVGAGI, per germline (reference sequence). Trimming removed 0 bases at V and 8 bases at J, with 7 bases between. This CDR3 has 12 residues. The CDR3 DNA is TGTGCCAGCAGTTACTCGAGATCGGAAGCTTTCTTT. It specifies CASSYSRSEAFF.

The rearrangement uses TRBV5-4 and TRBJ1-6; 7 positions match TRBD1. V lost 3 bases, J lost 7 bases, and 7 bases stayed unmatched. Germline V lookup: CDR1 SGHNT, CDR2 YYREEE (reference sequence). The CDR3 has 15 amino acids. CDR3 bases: TGTGCCAGCAGCTCTGGACAGGACGGCAATTCACCCCTCCACTTT. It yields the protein CASSSGQDGNSPLHF.

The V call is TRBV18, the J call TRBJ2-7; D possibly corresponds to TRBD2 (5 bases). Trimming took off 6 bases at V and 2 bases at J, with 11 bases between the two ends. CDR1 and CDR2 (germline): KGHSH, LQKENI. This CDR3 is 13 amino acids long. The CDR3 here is CASSPAGAYEQYF. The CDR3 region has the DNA TGTGCCAGCTCGCCGGCGGGCGCCTACGAGCAGTACTTC. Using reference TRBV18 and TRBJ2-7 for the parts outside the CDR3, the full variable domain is NAGVMQNPRHLVRRRGQEARLRCSPMKGHSHVYWYRQLPEEGLKFMVYLQKENIIDESGMPKERFSAEFPKEGPSILRIQQVVRGDSAAYFCASSPAGAYEQYFGPGTRLTVT.